The 11 T cell receptor beta chains below come from one sample, sequenced in a study of post-analysis software for immune sequencing data. Every TCR beta cDNA library bore unique molecular identifiers. TCRdb analysed the PCR reads with MiXCR anew, one entry per CDR3 protein. The data contain some 800,000 distinct CDR3 sequences, approximately 44% of them singletons. Antigens of these TCRs are unknown. Study findings and constraints: With TRBV5-6, TRBV5-1 and TRBV20-1 included, 5 or 6 TRBV segments were more frequent in patients than in controls.

The sample consisted of blood. The receptor set was obtained from a girl between 10 and 17 years old with multiple sclerosis.

The DNA of the CDR3 is TGTGCCAGCAGTTTACAACTAGCGGGAGGAGCAGATACGCAGTATTTT. It yields the protein CASSLQLAGGADTQYF. V gene TRBV12-3 or TRBV12-4 combines with J gene TRBJ2-3; 12 bases agree with TRBD2. V lost 2 bases and J lost 4; bases outside the gene matches: 4. The length of the CDR3 is 16 residues.

The chain links TRBV6-2 or TRBV6-3 to TRBJ1-1; weak D call: TRBD1 (6 bases). The CDR3 length is 12 residues. Germline CDR1 reads MNHEY; CDR2 reads SVGEGT. The V gene lost 8 bases and the J gene lost 3 bases, with 10 bases spanning the gap. In DNA, the CDR3 is TGTGCCAGCGGGGGCGGGTACACTGAAGCTTTCTTT. Translated: CASGGGYTEAFF.

The chain has TRBV15 and TRBJ2-5; 14 nucleotides line up with TRBD2. After removal of 0 bases from V and 5 bases from J, the junction contained 17 bases not matched to a gene. The CDR3 sequence is 21 residues long. Germline values: CDR1 LNHNV, CDR2 YYDKDF (reference sequence). The CDR3 here is CATSRDAPGLAGVFALETQYF. In DNA, the CDR3 is TGTGCCACCAGCAGAGATGCTCCGGGACTAGCGGGAGTATTCGCTTTGGAGACCCAGTACTTC.

This clonotype appeared once. This chain connects TRBV6-5 to TRBJ1-6, with 9 bases aligning to TRBD1. CDR3 length: 17 amino acids. Germline loops: CDR1 MNHEY, CDR2 SVGAGI. The junction had 11 bases not matched to a gene; V was cut back by 0 bases and J by 11 bases. CDR3 nucleotide sequence: TGTGCCAGCAGTTACTCGGAACCGGGACAGGGTCCTGCACCCCTCCACTTT. It translates to CASSYSEPGQGPAPLHF.

The CDR3 bases are TGTGCCAGCAGCTTAGGGGGCGACAGGGGATATTTCGCAGATACGCAGTATTTT. This gives the protein CASSLGGDRGYFADTQYF. This chain links TRBV7-2 with TRBJ2-3; 8 positions match TRBD1. The trim removed 1 base at V and 4 bases at J, leaving 13 bases unmatched. The CDR3 is 18 amino acids. Germline CDR1 and CDR2: SGHTA and FQGNSA.

The chain uses TRBV5-1 and TRBJ2-1; D is perhaps TRBD1 or TRBD2 (5 bases each). Germline V lookup: CDR1 SGHRS, CDR2 YFSETQ. This CDR3 spans 13 amino acids. V shed 4 bases and J shed 8 bases, with 13 bases lying between them. CDR3 bases: TGCGCCAGCAGCGACTTTCTGGGGGATGAGCAGTTCTTC. Its translation is CASSDFLGDEQFF.

The chain has TRBV6-4 and TRBJ2-1, with 7 bases fitting TRBD1. Germline V gene data show CDR1 as MRHNA and CDR2 as SNTAGT. Trimming removed 6 bases from V and 6 bases from J; junction bases left unmatched: 11. This CDR3 has 15 amino acids. Here the CDR3 reads CASRQSGTVTNEQFF. The CDR3 DNA sequence: TGTGCCAGCAGACAGTCCGGGACAGTGACCAATGAGCAGTTCTTC.

V usage is TRBV12-3 or TRBV12-4 and J usage is TRBJ2-3; D gene uncertain. The CDR3 runs to 15 residues. Trimming removed 1 base from V and 4 bases from J, with 12 bases in between. CDR3 nucleotide sequence: TGTGCCAGCAGTTTAGGCAGTCATAGAGCAGATACGCAGTATTTT. Its protein is CASSLGSHRADTQYF.

The genes are TRBV29-1 and TRBJ1-4; D remains ambiguous. Germline CDR1 reads SQVTM; CDR2 reads ANQGSEA. Trimming stripped 2 bases from V and 8 bases from J, with 18 bases between. The CDR3 has 15 residues. As DNA, the CDR3 is TGCAGCGTTGAAAGGCGGGCTTCTGGAAGGGAAAAACTGTTTTTT. Amino acid sequence: CSVERRASGREKLFF. Combining the CDR3 with reference TRBV29-1 and TRBJ1-4 gives the whole variable domain SAVISQKPSRDICQRGTSLTIQCQVDSQVTMMFWYRQQPGQSLTLIATANQGSEATYESGFVIDKFPISRPNLTFSTLTVSNMSPEDSSIYLCSVERRASGREKLFFGSGTQLSVL.

This clonotype occurred a few times. This CDR3 is CASSFQAYEQYF. For the CDR3, the DNA is TGTGCCAGCAGTTTTCAGGCCTACGAGCAGTACTTC. The chain has TRBV28 and TRBJ2-7; D gene uncertain. The CDR3 runs 12 residues. Germline V lookup: CDR1 MDHEN, CDR2 SYDVKM. V dropped 3 bases and J dropped 2 bases, with 5 bases sitting between them.

This clonotype was seen more than once but under ten times. The genes are TRBV7-9 and TRBJ1-1; no definite D call. Trimming took off 4 bases at V and 4 bases at J, with 10 bases between the two ends. CDR1 and CDR2 (germline): SEHNR, FQNEAQ (reference sequence). This CDR3 contains 13 residues. The CDR3, as DNA: TGTGCCAGCAGCTCGATTGGTGGCACTGAAGCTTTCTTT. It is translated as CASSSIGGTEAFF.